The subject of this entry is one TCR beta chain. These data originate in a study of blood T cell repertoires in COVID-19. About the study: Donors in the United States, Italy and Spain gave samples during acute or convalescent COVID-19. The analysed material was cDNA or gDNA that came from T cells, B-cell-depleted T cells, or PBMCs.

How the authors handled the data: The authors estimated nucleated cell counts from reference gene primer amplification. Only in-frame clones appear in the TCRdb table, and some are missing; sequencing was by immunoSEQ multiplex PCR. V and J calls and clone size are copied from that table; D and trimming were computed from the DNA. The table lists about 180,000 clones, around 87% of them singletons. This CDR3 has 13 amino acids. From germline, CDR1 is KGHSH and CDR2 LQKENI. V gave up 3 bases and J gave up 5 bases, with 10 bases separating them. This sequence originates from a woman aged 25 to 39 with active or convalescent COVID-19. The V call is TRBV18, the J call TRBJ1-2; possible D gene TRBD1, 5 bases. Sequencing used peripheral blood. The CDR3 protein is CASSPLGRYGYTF. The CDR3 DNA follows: TGTGCCAGCTCACCGCTGGGGCGGTATGGCTACACCTTC.